These 4 T cell receptor beta chains share one sample of origin, sequenced in a study of human T cells and chemical hapten exposure. TCRdb independently ran MiXCR on the RACE reads; one entry per CDR3 protein. Here the sample spans 190,000 or so distinct CDR3 sequences, 24% being singletons. Documented time point: patch test 3, about 24 weeks after DPC sensitization. Documented treatment: therapeutic diphenylcyclopropenone sensitization with weekly scalp DPC. The sequenced sample was whole blood, obtained in connection with sensitization to the hapten diphenylcyclopropenone (DPC). The receptors shown here come from a woman in her forties with alopecia areata. Some clones in this sample may be carry-over from other donors' samples.

This clonotype was counted a single time. This chain connects TRBV12-3 or TRBV12-4 to TRBJ2-5; 8 bases are a match to TRBD1. The V and J ends lost 5 bases and 1 base, in that order; junction bases with no gene match: 6. The CDR3 consists of 15 residues. The CDR3 region is CASSAGTGGQETQYF. CDR3 bases: TGTGCCAGCAGTGCCGGGACAGGAGGCCAAGAGACCCAGTACTTC.

The CDR3 DNA reads as TGTGCCAGCAGCTTAGAGTCAGGGTTTGGTGGCTACACCTTC. Encoded protein: CASSLESGFGGYTF. The chain uses TRBV7-2 and TRBJ1-2; tentatively, D is TRBD1 (5 bases). Germline values: CDR1 SGHTA, CDR2 FQGNSA. Trimming left V 1 base short and J 7 bases short, with 13 bases between. This CDR3 has 14 residues. The entire variable domain, with the rest obtained from reference TRBV7-2 and TRBJ1-2, is as follows: GAGVSQSPSNKVTEKGKDVELRCDPISGHTALYWYRQSLGQGLEFLIYFQGNSAPDKSGLPSDRFSAERTGGSVSTLTIQRTQQEDSAVYLCASSLESGFGGYTFGSGTRLTVV.

This clonotype was seen a handful of times. V gene TRBV5-1 combines with J gene TRBJ2-3, with no clear D. V lost 2 bases and J lost 6, with 10 bases in between. The germline CDR1 and CDR2 sequences are SGHRS and YFSETQ. This CDR3 is built from 13 residues. The CDR3 sequence is CASSLISRDTQYF. CDR3 coding DNA: TGCGCCAGCAGCTTAATCTCAAGGGATACGCAGTATTTT.

This clonotype was seen only a few times. The CDR3 nucleotides read TGTGCCAGCAGCGGGTACTACGAGCAGTACTTC. Protein: CASSGYYEQYF. The chain combines TRBV7-8 with TRBJ2-7; D unclear. Trimming took off 5 bases at V and 3 bases at J, with 5 bases between the two ends. Germline V CDR1 and CDR2: SGHVS, FQNEAQ. This CDR3 contains 11 residues. Based on the CDR3 plus reference TRBV7-8 and TRBJ2-7, the full variable domain is GAGVSQSPRYKVAKRGQDVALRCDPISGHVSLFWYQQALGQGPEFLTYFQNEAQLDKSGLPSDRFFAERPEGSVSTLKIQRTQQEDSAVYLCASSGYYEQYFGPGTRLTVT.